The sequence of this T cell receptor beta chain was determined in a study of human T cells and chemical hapten exposure. Background on the study: For the roughly 26-week duration of the study, patients were given weekly doses of diphenylcyclopropenone on the scalp. Patients, largely female, had alopecia areata, totalis or universalis. General study results and limits: Significantly more large CDR3 similarity clusters were formed by expanded TCRs than by controls.

Unique molecular identifiers were attached to individual cDNA molecules during library preparation. TCRdb redid the calling of the RACE reads with MiXCR, one entry per CDR3 protein. The table lists around 350,000 distinct CDR3 sequences, about 5% of them singletons. This clonotype has more than one count but fewer than ten. Its target is not known. The time point denotes: pre-sensitization, week 0. The treatment is: therapeutic diphenylcyclopropenone sensitization with weekly scalp DPC. With 5 bases clipped from V and 4 bases from J, the junction kept 4 bases outside the gene matches. CDR3 size: 14 residues. Germline CDR1 reads SGHTA; CDR2 reads FQGTGA.

The material was whole blood, obtained in connection with sensitization to the hapten diphenylcyclopropenone (DPC). The sequence was collected from a woman between 18 and 30 years old with alopecia areata. Some clones in this sample may be carry-over from other donors' samples. The chain links TRBV7-3 to TRBJ1-1, with 10 bases lining up with TRBD1. The CDR3 DNA is TGTGCCAGCAGCGGACAGGGGGTGAGCACTGAAGCTTTCTTT. As protein: CASSGQGVSTEAFF.